One TCR beta chain is described in this entry. Its recognized antigen is unknown. No clone much larger than this one lies a single base away; base qualities are absent. Participants in the prospective study were enrolled through a virtual design, were aged roughly 18 to 100 years, and lived in about 25 United States geographic areas. In the prospective study, participants were assigned to cohorts based on the clinical history participants reported in a screening survey and a study questionnaire. ImmuneRACE Cohort 3 recovered participants were defined by two consecutive negative NP/OP PCR tests, healthcare professional clearance, or symptom resolution. Mobile phlebotomists in the prospective study collected whole blood, serum and a nasopharyngeal or oropharyngeal swab from every participant. Additional blood draws and questionnaires over an approximately two-month period could optionally be provided by prospective study participants. Before DNA extraction, prospective study blood samples were shipped either frozen or at room temperature.

The data originate from a study of blood T cell repertoires in COVID-19 (dated by TCRdb to 2020 to 2022). At the level of the whole study: The collaborator samples originated in the United States, Italy and Spain and spanned the acute and convalescent phases of COVID-19. The prospective study material was composed of cDNA or gDNA derived from T cells, B-cell-depleted T cells, or PBMCs. Subjects who had been exposed to COVID-19, were actively infected with it, or had recovered from it provided the deeply sampled blood TCRbeta repertoires that made up the dataset. The repertoires were released in a freely available public database intended as a resource for research on the immune response to SARS-CoV-2. The samples were drawn from two sources: the first 160 participants of the ongoing ImmuneRACE study, and fewer than 1,500 subjects contributed by 6 global collaborators. A de-identified subject ID, COVID-19 status, age in years and sex were almost always included in the sample metadata. Where HLA class I and class II types were available, the types were taken from metadata supplied by the sample provider, not from assay-based typing. What the authors observed across the whole study: The amount of clinical and demographic metadata varied by source and participant and was provided uncurated.

The CDR3 runs 14 residues from the cysteine to the phenylalanine. Solely the CDR3 DNA is kept, with 42 bases framed from the first base. V loses 7 bases, J loses 3 bases, and the germline ends lie 13 bases apart. Sequences MDHEN (CDR1) and SYDVKM (CDR2) are obtained from the germline V gene. TCRbeta CDR3 regions were amplified from genomic DNA by means of the immunoSEQ Assay, a bias-controlled multiplex PCR. Turning to the authors' computational methods: Within the assay, amplification of reference gene primers was used to estimate how many nucleated cells each sample contained. To quantify the absolute abundance of each unique TCRbeta CDR3 rearrangement, sequence reads were collapsed and filtered. Productive Simpson clonality was computed per sample as the square root of Simpson's diversity index over productive rearrangements. The table was pulled from immuneACCESS by TCRdb, which kept in-frame rearrangements only. Such tables lose some clones; where checked, under half of the loss comes from unresolved V genes, and the rest has no known cause. V and J calls and clone size follow that table, whereas D and trimming were derived from the DNA. The sample profile shows roughly 260,000 clones; 80% to 90% of them were found once. The top ten constitute around 1.8% of the sample.

The V and J genes are TRBV28 and TRBJ1-5; the best D guess is TRBD1, with 5 bases matching. The source is a woman in her fifties or sixties who had recovered from COVID-19. Input material: PBMCs or T cells enriched from blood (not recorded which). In nucleotide form, the sequence is TGTGCCAGCACAACGGGACTACACAATCAGCCCCAGCATTTT. It translates to CASTTGLHNQPQHF.